The T cell receptor beta chain under discussion was sequenced for a study of vaccination and CD4 T cells after COVID-19. Study-level background: Nasal swab PCR showed SARS-CoV-2 in convalescent patients, fewer than 10 with mild and one with severe disease. Post-COVID draws came a median approximately 100 days after diagnosis (range 35 to 161). The authors gave control cultures a CEFX pool, an HIV-1 Nef pool, or no peptide.

Study results and caveats: Spike mono-reactivity held for 304 of 307 vaccine-specific clones in convalescent patients.

The germline CDR1 and CDR2 sequences are MNHEY and SMNVEV (reference sequence). V trimming: 3 bases; J trimming: 14 bases; junction bases outside the gene matches: 10. The CDR3 runs 13 residues. A remark on this clonotype: What it binds is unknown.

The treatment here: 10-day PBMC culture with coronavirus spike peptide pools or control peptides (ViraFEST assay). The Oncomine TCR Beta short-read assay sequenced DNA from cultured CD4+ T cells. Using its own MiXCR run on the PCR reads, TCRdb lists one record per CDR3 protein. The profile shows tens of thousands of distinct CDR3 sequences, about 68% of them singletons. The TCR originated in a human donor who had recovered from COVID-19. The chain is built from TRBV27 and TRBJ2-3; TRBD2 aligns across 8 bases. Sequencing input: CD4+ T cells from blood, cultured in vitro. This CDR3 reads CASSFNPGGVRYF. For the CDR3, the DNA is TGTGCCAGCAGTTTCAACCCCGGGGGGGTTAGGTATTTT.